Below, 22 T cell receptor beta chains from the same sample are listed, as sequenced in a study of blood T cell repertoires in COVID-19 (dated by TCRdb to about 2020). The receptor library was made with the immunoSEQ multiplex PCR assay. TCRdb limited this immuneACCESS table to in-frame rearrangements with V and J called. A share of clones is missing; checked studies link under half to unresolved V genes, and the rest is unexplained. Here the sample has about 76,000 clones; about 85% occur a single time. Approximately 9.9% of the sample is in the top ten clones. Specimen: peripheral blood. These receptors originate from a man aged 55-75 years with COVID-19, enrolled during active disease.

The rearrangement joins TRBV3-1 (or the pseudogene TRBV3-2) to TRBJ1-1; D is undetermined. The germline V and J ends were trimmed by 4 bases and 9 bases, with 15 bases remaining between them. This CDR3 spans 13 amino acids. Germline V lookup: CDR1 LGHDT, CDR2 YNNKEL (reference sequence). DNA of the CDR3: TGTGCCAGCAGCCCGCTTCGGGGATCCCAAGCTTTCTTT. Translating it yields CASSPLRGSQAFF.

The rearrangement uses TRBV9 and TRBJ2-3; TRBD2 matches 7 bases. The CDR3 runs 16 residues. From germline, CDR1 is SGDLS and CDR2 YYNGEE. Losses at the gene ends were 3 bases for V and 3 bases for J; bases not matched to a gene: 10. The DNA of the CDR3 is TGTGCCAGCAGCGCCTCAGCGGGATTAGGGACAGATACGCAGTATTTT. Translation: CASSASAGLGTDTQYF. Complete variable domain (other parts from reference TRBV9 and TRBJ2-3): DSGVTQTPKHLITATGQRVTLRCSPRSGDLSVYWYQQSLDQGLQFLIQYYNGEERAKGNILERFSAQQFPDLHSELNLSSLELGDSALYFCASSASAGLGTDTQYFGPGTRLTVL.

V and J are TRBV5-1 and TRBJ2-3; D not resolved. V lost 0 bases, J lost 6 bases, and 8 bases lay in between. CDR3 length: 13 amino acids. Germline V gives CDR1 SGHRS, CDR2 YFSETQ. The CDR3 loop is CASSLVILDTQYF. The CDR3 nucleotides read TGCGCCAGCAGCTTGGTTATCTTGGATACGCAGTATTTT.

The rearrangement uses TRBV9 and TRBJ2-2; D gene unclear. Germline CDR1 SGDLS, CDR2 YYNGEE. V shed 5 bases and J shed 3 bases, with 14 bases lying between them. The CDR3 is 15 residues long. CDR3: CASSLGPMDTGELFF. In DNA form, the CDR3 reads TGTGCCAGCAGTTTGGGCCCAATGGACACCGGGGAGCTGTTTTTT.

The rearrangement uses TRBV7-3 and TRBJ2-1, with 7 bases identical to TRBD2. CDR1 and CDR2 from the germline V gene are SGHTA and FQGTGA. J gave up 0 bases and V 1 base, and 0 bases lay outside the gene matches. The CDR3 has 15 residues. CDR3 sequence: CASSLSGSSYNEQFF. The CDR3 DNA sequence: TGTGCCAGCAGCTTAAGCGGGAGCTCCTACAATGAGCAGTTCTTC.

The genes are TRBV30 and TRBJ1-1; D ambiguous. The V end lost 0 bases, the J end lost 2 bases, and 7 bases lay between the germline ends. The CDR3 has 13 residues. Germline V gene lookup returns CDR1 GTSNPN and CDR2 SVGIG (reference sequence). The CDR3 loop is CAWSVRENTEAFF. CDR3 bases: TGTGCCTGGAGTGTACGGGAAAACACTGAAGCTTTCTTT. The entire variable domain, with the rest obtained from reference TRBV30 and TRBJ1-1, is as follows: SQTIHQWPATLVQPVGSPLSLECTVEGTSNPNLYWYRQAAGRGLQLLFYSVGIGQISSEVPQNLSASRPQDRQFILSSKKLLLSDSGFYLCAWSVRENTEAFFGQGTRLTVV.

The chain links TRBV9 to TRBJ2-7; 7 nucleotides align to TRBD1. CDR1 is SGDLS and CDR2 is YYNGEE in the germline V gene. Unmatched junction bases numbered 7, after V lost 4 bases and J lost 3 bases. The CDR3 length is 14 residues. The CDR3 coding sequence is TGTGCCAGCAGCCCTAGGACAGGATTCTACGAGCAGTACTTC. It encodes CASSPRTGFYEQYF.

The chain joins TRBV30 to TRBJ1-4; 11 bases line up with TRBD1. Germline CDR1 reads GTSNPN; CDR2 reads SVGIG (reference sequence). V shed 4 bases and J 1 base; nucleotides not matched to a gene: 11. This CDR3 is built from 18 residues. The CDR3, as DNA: TGTGCCTGGAATCCCGGGACAGGGGGTTGGAGAACTAATGAAAAACTGTTTTTT. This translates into CAWNPGTGGWRTNEKLFF.

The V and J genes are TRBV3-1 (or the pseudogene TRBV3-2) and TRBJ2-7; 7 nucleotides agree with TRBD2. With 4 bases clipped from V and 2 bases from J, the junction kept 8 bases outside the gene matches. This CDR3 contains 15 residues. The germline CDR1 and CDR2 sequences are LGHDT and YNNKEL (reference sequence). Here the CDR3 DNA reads TGTGCCAGCAGCCCGCAGCGGGGAGCCACCTACGAGCAGTACTTC. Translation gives CASSPQRGATYEQYF.

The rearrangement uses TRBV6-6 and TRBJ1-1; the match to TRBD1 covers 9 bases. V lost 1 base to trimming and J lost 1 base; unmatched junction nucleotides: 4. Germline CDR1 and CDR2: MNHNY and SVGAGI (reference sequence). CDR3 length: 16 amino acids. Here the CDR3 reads CASSYLGQGGNTEAFF. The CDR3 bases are TGTGCCAGCAGTTACTTGGGACAGGGAGGGAACACTGAAGCTTTCTTT.

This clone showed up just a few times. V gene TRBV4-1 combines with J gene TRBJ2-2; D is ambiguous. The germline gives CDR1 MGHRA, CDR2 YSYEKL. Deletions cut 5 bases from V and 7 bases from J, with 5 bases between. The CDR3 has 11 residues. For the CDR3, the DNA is TGCGCCAGCAGCGTACTCGGGGAGCTGTTTTTT. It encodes CASSVLGELFF.

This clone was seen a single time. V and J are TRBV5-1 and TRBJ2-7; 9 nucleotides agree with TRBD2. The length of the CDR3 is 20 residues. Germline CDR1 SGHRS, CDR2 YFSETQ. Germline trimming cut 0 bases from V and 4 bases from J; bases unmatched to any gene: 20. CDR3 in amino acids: CASSLAYQAGGPLGGYEQYF. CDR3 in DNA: TGCGCCAGCAGCTTGGCTTATCAGGCGGGAGGGCCCTTGGGAGGATACGAGCAGTACTTC.

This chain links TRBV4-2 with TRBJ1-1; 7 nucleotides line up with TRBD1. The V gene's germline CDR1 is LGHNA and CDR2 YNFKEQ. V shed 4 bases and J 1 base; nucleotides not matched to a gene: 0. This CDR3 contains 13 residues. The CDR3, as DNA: TGTGCCAGCAGCCGACAGGGGAACACTGAAGCTTTCTTT. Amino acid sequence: CASSRQGNTEAFF.

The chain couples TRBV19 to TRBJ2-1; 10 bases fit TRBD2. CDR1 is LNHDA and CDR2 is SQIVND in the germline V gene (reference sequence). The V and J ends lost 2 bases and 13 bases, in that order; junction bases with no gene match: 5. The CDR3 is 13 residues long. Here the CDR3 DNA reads TGTGCCAGTAGTATACAAGCGGGAGGGTCACAGTTCTTC. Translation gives CASSIQAGGSQFF.

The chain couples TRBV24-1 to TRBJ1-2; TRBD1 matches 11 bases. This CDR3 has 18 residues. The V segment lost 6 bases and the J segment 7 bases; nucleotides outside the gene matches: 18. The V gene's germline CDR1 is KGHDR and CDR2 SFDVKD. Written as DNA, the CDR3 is TGTGCCACCAGTAAGGAGCCGGGACAGGGGGGTCCTGGTCGTGGCTACACCTTC. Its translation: CATSKEPGQGGPGRGYTF.

The CDR3 loop reads CASSQVMLAGGPSEQYF. The CDR3 coding sequence is TGTGCCAGCAGCCAAGTTATGCTAGCGGGAGGGCCGAGCGAGCAGTACTTC. The chain couples TRBV3-1 (or the pseudogene TRBV3-2) to TRBJ2-7; TRBD2 agrees at 12 bases. The germline V gene has CDR1 LGHDT and CDR2 YNNKEL (reference sequence). This CDR3 is built from 17 residues. V shed 1 base, J shed 6 bases, and the junction held 10 bases outside the gene matches.

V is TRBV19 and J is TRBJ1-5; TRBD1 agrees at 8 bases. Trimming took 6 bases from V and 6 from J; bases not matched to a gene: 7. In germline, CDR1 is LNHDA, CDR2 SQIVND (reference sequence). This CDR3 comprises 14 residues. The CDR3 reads CASRPHQGAQPQHF. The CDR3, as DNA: TGTGCCAGTAGACCCCACCAGGGGGCTCAGCCCCAGCATTTT.

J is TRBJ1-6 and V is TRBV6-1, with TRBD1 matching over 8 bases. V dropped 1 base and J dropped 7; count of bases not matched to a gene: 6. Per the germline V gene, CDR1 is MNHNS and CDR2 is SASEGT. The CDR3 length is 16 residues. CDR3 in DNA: TGTGCCAGCAGTGAAGGAAGGGACAGGTCCAATTCACCCCTCCACTTT. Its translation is CASSEGRDRSNSPLHF.

The CDR3 coding sequence is TGTGCCAGCTCTGGAGGCACAGCTACAGGGATAGAGACCCAGTACTTC. Its translation: CASSGGTATGIETQYF. This chain links TRBV18 with TRBJ2-5; D possibly corresponds to TRBD1 (6 bases). Germline CDR1 is KGHSH and CDR2 is LQKENI. The germline V and J ends were trimmed by 6 bases and 4 bases, with 21 bases remaining between them. The CDR3 loop spans 16 amino acids.

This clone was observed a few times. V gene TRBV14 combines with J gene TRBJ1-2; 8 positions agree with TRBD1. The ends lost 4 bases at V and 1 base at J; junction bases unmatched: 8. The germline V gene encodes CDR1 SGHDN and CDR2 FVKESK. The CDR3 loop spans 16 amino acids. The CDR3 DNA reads TGTGCCAGCAGCCGACAAGGACAGGGAGGTAACTATGGCTACACCTTC. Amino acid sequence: CASSRQGQGGNYGYTF.

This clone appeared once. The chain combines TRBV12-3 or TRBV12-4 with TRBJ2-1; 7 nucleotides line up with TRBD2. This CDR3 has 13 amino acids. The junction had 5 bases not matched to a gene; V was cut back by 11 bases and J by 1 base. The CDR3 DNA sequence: TGTGCCGGGAAGCGGGGTTCCTACAATGAGCAGTTCTTC. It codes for CAGKRGSYNEQFF.

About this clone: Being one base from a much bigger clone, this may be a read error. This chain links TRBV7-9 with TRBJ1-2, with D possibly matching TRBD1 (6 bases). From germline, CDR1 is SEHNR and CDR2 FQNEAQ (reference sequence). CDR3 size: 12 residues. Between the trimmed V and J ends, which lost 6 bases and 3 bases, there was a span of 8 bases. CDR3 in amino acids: CASSSGDYGYTF. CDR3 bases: TGTGCCAGCAGTTCAGGGGACTATGGCTACACCTTC.